This record looks at one TCR beta chain sequence and its context. The sample is drawn from a study of cytomegalovirus exposure and HLA in healthy donors. A multiplex PCR was run with 60 Vbeta primers and 13 Jbeta primers. Data came from immunoSEQ multiplex PCR; TCRdb stores just in-frame clones and leaves some out. The sample contains roughly 150,000 clones, 82% of which appear only once. This sequence originates from a girl between 5 and 17 years old in good health and CMV-seropositive. The sequencing input was PBMCs.

The CDR3 coding sequence is TGTGCCAGCACGGACAACTACGAGCAGTACTTC. Encoded protein: CASTDNYEQYF. V and J are TRBV2 and TRBJ2-7; a possible D gene is TRBD1 (5 bases). The germline CDR1 and CDR2 sequences are SNHLY and FYNNEI. The CDR3 is 11 amino acids. Trimming took 7 bases from V and 3 from J, leaving 7 bases between them.